This T cell receptor (beta chain) was recovered during a study of blood T cell repertoires in COVID-19. The CDR3 loop spans 15 amino acids. Trimming left V 2 bases short and J 4 bases short, with 13 bases between. Germline V gene sequence: CDR1 KGHSH, CDR2 LQKENI. The protocol was immunoSEQ multiplex PCR, while the TCRdb copy is restricted to in-frame clones and leaves out a portion. The table records over 90,000 clones, 81% of them present only once. Sequenced: peripheral blood. The receptor was isolated from a man between 60 and 70 years old with acute or convalescent COVID-19. This sequence joins TRBV18 and TRBJ2-3; D is possibly TRBD2 (5 bases). In DNA form, the CDR3 reads TGTGCCAGCTCACCAAGTCCGGGGATGGCAGATACGCAGTATTTT. This gives the protein CASSPSPGMADTQYF.